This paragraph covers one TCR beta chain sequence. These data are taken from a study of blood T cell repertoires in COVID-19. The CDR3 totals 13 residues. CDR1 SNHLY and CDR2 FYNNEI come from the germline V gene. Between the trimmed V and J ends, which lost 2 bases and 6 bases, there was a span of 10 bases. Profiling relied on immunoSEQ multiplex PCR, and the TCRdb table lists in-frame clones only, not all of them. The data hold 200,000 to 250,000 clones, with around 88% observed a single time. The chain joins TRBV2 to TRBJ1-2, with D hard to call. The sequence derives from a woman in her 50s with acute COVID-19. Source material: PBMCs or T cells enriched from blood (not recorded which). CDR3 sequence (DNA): TGTGCCAGCAGTGAAACCCCGGTTGATGGCTACACCTTC. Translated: CASSETPVDGYTF.